A selection of T cell receptor beta chains follows, all from one sample in a study of blood T cell repertoires in COVID-19. The repertoire was sequenced with immunoSEQ multiplex PCR; TCRdb's copy has only in-frame clones and lacks some. The table records 350,000 to 450,000 clones, around 91% of them present only once. The sequenced sample was peripheral blood. All receptors come from a woman between 35 and 50 years old with COVID-19, enrolled during active disease. The CDR3 runs from the conserved cysteine through the conserved F or W. The D gene is left open where the match is weak. Rows give clone size only sometimes, using once, few, many, or a class for an expanded clone.

j_gene	abundance	d_gene	v_gene	CDR3aa	CDR3nt
TRBJ2-4	-	TRBD2	TRBV6-2/TRBV6-3	CASSFLTSGSGTGKNIQYF	TGTGCCAGCAGTTTTCTGACTAGCGGGAGTGGTACGGGCAAAAACATTCAGTACTTC
TRBJ2-1	-	-	TRBV7-2	CASSLQANSPVDEQFF	TGTGCCAGCAGCTTACAGGCAAACTCCCCGGTCGATGAGCAGTTCTTC
TRBJ2-7	-	TRBD1	TRBV28	CASSLFTGGLSASYEQYF	TGTGCCAGCAGTTTATTTACAGGGGGGTTAAGTGCCAGCTACGAGCAGTACTTC
TRBJ1-1	-	TRBD1	TRBV2	CASSGDRNTEAFF	TGTGCCAGCAGTGGGGACAGGAACACTGAAGCTTTCTTT
TRBJ1-6	few	-	TRBV27	CASSLSGVISYNSPLHF	TGTGCCAGCAGTTTAAGCGGGGTCATCTCCTATAATTCACCCCTCCACTTT
TRBJ1-6	-	-	TRBV4-3	CASSQDRGRPLHF	TGCGCCAGCAGCCAAGACAGGGGAAGGCCCCTCCACTTT
TRBJ1-4	-	-	TRBV27	CASSPSGRLNEKLFF	TGTGCCAGCAGTCCGAGCGGACGGCTTAATGAAAAACTGTTTTTT
TRBJ1-4	-	-	TRBV7-9	CASSLVREEEKLFF	TGTGCCAGCAGCTTAGTCAGGGAGGAGGAAAAACTGTTTTTT
TRBJ2-5	-	TRBD1	TRBV5-6	CASSLWGTGQETQYF	TGTGCCAGCAGCTTGTGGGGGACAGGGCAAGAGACCCAGTACTTC
TRBJ1-5	-	-	TRBV7-9	CASSLGGGQPQHF	TGTGCCAGCAGCTTAGGGGGCGGTCAGCCCCAGCATTTT
TRBJ2-5	-	-	TRBV29-1	CSVAQGQETQYF	TGCAGCGTGGCTCAGGGCCAAGAGACCCAGTACTTC
TRBJ2-1	-	-	TRBV7-3	CASSLAGIYNEQFF	TGTGCCAGCAGCTTAGCGGGTATATACAATGAGCAGTTCTTC
TRBJ1-2	-	-	TRBV19	CASKRAGSVDNYGYTF	TGTGCCAGTAAACGAGCAGGGTCCGTAGATAACTATGGCTACACCTTC
TRBJ1-1	-	-	TRBV11-3	CASSLSRLSTEAFF	TGTGCCAGCAGCTTATCCAGGCTAAGCACTGAAGCTTTCTTT
TRBJ1-3	-	-	TRBV7-9	CASSRQGNTIYF	TGTGCCAGCAGCCGACAGGGAAACACCATATATTTT
TRBJ2-3	once	TRBD2	TRBV2	CASSETGLAGGPDTQYF	TGTGCCAGCAGTGAGACGGGACTAGCGGGGGGCCCAGATACGCAGTATTTT
TRBJ1-6	-	-	TRBV7-8	CASSLGGFGNSPLHF	TGTGCCAGCAGCTTAGGAGGGTTCGGGAATTCACCCCTCCACTTT
TRBJ1-1	-	-	TRBV4-3	CASSLGPAGNTEAFF	TGCGCCAGCAGCCTCGGGCCCGCGGGGAACACTGAAGCTTTCTTT
TRBJ1-3	few	TRBD1	TRBV19	CASSMEGAVTGNTIYF	TGTGCCAGTAGTATGGAGGGGGCCGTCACTGGAAACACCATATATTTT
TRBJ2-7	-	-	TRBV7-2	CASSLALASYEQYF	TGTGCCAGCAGCTTAGCACTAGCATCCTACGAGCAGTACTTC
TRBJ2-1	-	TRBD2	TRBV27	CASSLTLAGAYNEQFF	TGTGCCAGCAGTTTAACTCTAGCGGGAGCTTACAATGAGCAGTTCTTC
TRBJ1-2	-	-	TRBV2	CASSESEARIYTF	TGTGCCAGCAGTGAATCCGAGGCGAGGATTTACACCTTC
TRBJ2-7	-	TRBD1	TRBV7-2	CASSLETGAYEQYF	TGTGCCAGCAGCTTAGAGACAGGGGCCTACGAGCAGTACTTC
TRBJ1-3	-	-	TRBV12-3/TRBV12-4	CASTPEGNTIYF	TGTGCCAGCACCCCGGAGGGAAACACCATATATTTT
TRBJ1-1	-	-	TRBV12-3/TRBV12-4	CACTGQKNTEAFF	TGTGCCTGTACAGGGCAAAAGAACACTGAAGCTTTCTTT
TRBJ1-1	-	-	TRBV12-3/TRBV12-4	CASSWGGTEAFF	TGTGCCAGCAGCTGGGGCGGCACTGAAGCTTTCTTT
TRBJ1-1	-	-	TRBV5-1	CASKVGAGNTEAFF	TGCGCCAGCAAGGTAGGGGCAGGGAACACTGAAGCTTTCTTT
TRBJ2-7	-	-	TRBV12-3/TRBV12-4	CASSLEPSYEQYF	TGTGCCAGCAGTTTAGAGCCCTCCTACGAGCAGTACTTC
TRBJ1-5	-	TRBD1	TRBV29-1	CSVGQGGQPQHF	TGCAGCGTGGGACAGGGAGGTCAGCCCCAGCATTTT
TRBJ2-7	-	TRBD1	TRBV9	CASSNTGGSSYEQYF	TGTGCCAGCAGCAACACAGGGGGGAGCTCCTACGAGCAGTACTTC
TRBJ2-1	-	-	TRBV7-2	CASSSRGFNEQFF	TGTGCCAGCAGTTCTCGAGGTTTCAATGAGCAGTTCTTC
TRBJ2-5	-	-	TRBV18	CASSTLGLETQYF	TGTGCCAGCTCAACTCTGGGGCTAGAGACCCAGTACTTC
TRBJ2-4	-	TRBD1	TRBV15	CATSRDIRDRGPWGNIQYF	TGTGCCACCAGCAGAGATATCCGGGACAGGGGTCCATGGGGGAACATTCAGTACTTC
TRBJ1-1	-	-	TRBV2	CASTQVLTEAFF	TGTGCCAGCACGCAGGTGTTGACTGAAGCTTTCTTT